These 21 T cell receptor beta chains were sequenced from one sample in a study of cytomegalovirus exposure and HLA in healthy donors. PCR primers comprised 60 Vbeta and 13 Jbeta primers. Here immunoSEQ multiplex PCR was the method, and the copy in TCRdb shows in-frame clones only, minus some. The repertoire holds roughly 200,000 clones, approximately 84% seen once, with roughly 3% in the top ten. Sequencing was done on a sample of PBMCs. These receptors all come from a female donor in good health and CMV-seronegative.

The chain carries TRBV27 and TRBJ2-2; TRBD1 might be the D (6 bases). Germline lookup yields CDR1 MNHEY and CDR2 SMNVEV (reference sequence). Between the trimmed V and J ends, which lost 0 bases and 4 bases, there was a span of 9 bases. The CDR3 sequence is 15 residues long. CDR3 protein: CASSLSRGGTGELFF. CDR3 coding DNA: TGTGCCAGCAGTTTATCGCGAGGGGGCACCGGGGAGCTGTTTTTT.

The chain has TRBV5-1 and TRBJ2-7, with 11 bases matching TRBD2. V lost 4 bases, J lost 7 bases, and 10 bases stayed unmatched. This CDR3 comprises 15 residues. The germline gives CDR1 SGHRS, CDR2 YFSETQ. The CDR3 loop is CASSLALAGVSEQYF. For the CDR3, the DNA is TGCGCCAGCAGCCTGGCACTAGCGGGAGTGAGTGAGCAGTACTTC.

The chain is built from TRBV28 and TRBJ2-7; tentatively, D is TRBD1 (5 bases). V was trimmed by 5 bases and J by 5 bases, leaving 16 bases between them. CDR1 is MDHEN and CDR2 is SYDVKM in the germline V gene. The CDR3 has 14 residues. CDR3 sequence (DNA): TGTGCCAGCAGTCCGCAGGGTGTAAGGAACGAGCAGTACTTC. Translated: CASSPQGVRNEQYF.

The chain has TRBV7-9 and TRBJ1-5, with 12 bases matching TRBD1. Per the germline V gene, CDR1 is SEHNR and CDR2 is FQNEAQ (reference sequence). The CDR3 is made up of 18 amino acids. J gave up 0 bases and V 5 bases, and 8 bases lay outside the gene matches. CDR3 residues: CASSVGTGGAGSNQPQHF. As DNA, the CDR3 is TGTGCCAGCAGCGTAGGGACAGGGGGCGCGGGTAGCAATCAGCCCCAGCATTTT.

The rearrangement links TRBV29-1 to TRBJ2-3; no clear D. The CDR3 length is 13 residues. The germline V gene encodes CDR1 SQVTM and CDR2 ANQGSEA. V was shortened by 5 bases and J by 1 base, with 10 bases between the two germline ends. CDR3 nucleotide sequence: TGCAGCGTTTCGCCCGGTGGCACAGATACGCAGTATTTT. The encoded protein is CSVSPGGTDTQYF.

The chain joins TRBV30 to TRBJ1-2; D call uncertain. The CDR3 is 14 amino acids. With 4 bases removed from V and 5 bases from J, the gap between germline ends came to 17 bases. The germline gives CDR1 GTSNPN, CDR2 SVGIG (reference sequence). The CDR3 is CAWTTSGPFYGYTF. The CDR3, as DNA: TGTGCCTGGACCACGTCAGGTCCCTTTTATGGCTACACCTTC.

About this clone: Compared with germline, one end of the junction differs, possibly owing to a read error. The CDR3 nucleotides read TGTGCCAGCAGCTTAGCAGAGAACACTAAAGCTTTCTTT. This codes for CASSLAENTKAFF. The chain carries TRBV7-9 and TRBJ1-1; no definite D call. This CDR3 is 13 amino acids long. The germline V gene encodes CDR1 SEHNR and CDR2 FQNEAQ (reference sequence).

The chain couples TRBV5-1 to TRBJ1-2, with a tentative D call TRBD1 (6 bases). This CDR3 region has 12 residues. CDR1 SGHRS and CDR2 YFSETQ come from the germline V gene. Trimming removed 4 bases at V and 8 bases at J, with 12 bases between. In DNA, the CDR3 is TGCGCCAGCAGCGACCCTACAGGGGGCTACACCTTC. Amino acid sequence: CASSDPTGGYTF.

The chain uses TRBV2 and TRBJ1-6; D is ambiguous. The CDR3 contains 12 residues. Trimming removed 2 bases at V and 7 bases at J, with 3 bases between. From germline, CDR1 is SNHLY and CDR2 FYNNEI. The CDR3, as DNA: TGTGCCAGCAGTGAACAAAATTCACCCCTCCACTTT. As protein: CASSEQNSPLHF. Full variable domain (outside the CDR3, taken from reference TRBV2 and TRBJ1-6): EPEVTQTPSHQVTQMGQEVILRCVPISNHLYFYWYRQILGQKVEFLVSFYNNEISEKSEIFDDQFSVERPDGSNFTLKIRSTKLEDSAMYFCASSEQNSPLHFGNGTRLTVT.

This clone was recorded only once. This chain uses TRBV29-1 with TRBJ1-2; D is ambiguous. V was clipped by 5 bases and J by 4 bases, with 14 bases between them. Germline lookup yields CDR1 SQVTM and CDR2 ANQGSEA. The CDR3 runs to 13 residues. CDR3 nucleotides: TGCAGCGTTAAACCGACTTCTTCCTATGGCTACACCTTC. This encodes CSVKPTSSYGYTF.

This chain joins TRBV7-9 and TRBJ2-3, with 8 nucleotides matching TRBD2. Losses at the gene ends were 3 bases for V and 5 bases for J; bases not matched to a gene: 19. CDR3 size: 19 residues. Germline CDR1 reads SEHNR; CDR2 reads FQNEAQ (reference sequence). The CDR3 protein is CASSFLSGTRGGAIDTQYF. The DNA of the CDR3 is TGTGCCAGCAGCTTTCTATCGGGGACTAGAGGTGGGGCCATAGATACGCAGTATTTT.

This clone was seen just once. This rearrangement joins TRBV28 to TRBJ2-1, with D possibly being TRBD2 (5 bases). V dropped 2 bases and J dropped 0 bases, with 8 bases sitting between them. Germline V gene data show CDR1 as MDHEN and CDR2 as SYDVKM. The CDR3 contains 15 residues. The CDR3 here is CASSLNSVSYNEQFF. The CDR3 DNA reads TGTGCCAGCAGTTTAAATAGCGTCTCCTACAATGAGCAGTTCTTC.

Points on this clone: The junction does not match germline at one end; this may be a read error. The chain has TRBV14 and TRBJ2-5; D is undetermined. There are 15 residues in the CDR3. The germline CDR1 and CDR2 sequences are SGHDN and FVKESK. The CDR3 DNA follows: TGTGCCAGCAGTCAAGCTCTAGGATTTGGGGAGACCCAGTACTTC. It is translated as CASSQALGFGETQYF. Filled out from reference TRBV14 and TRBJ2-5, the complete variable domain reads EAGVTQFPSHSVIEKGQTVTLRCDPISGHDNLYWYRRVMGKEIKFLLHFVKESKQDESGMPNNRFLAERTGGTYSTLKVQPAELEDSGVYFCASSQALGFGETQYFGPGTRLLVL.

The chain links TRBV6-5 to TRBJ2-1, with a weak D call TRBD1 (6 bases). This CDR3 comprises 15 residues. V lost 2 bases to trimming and J lost 3 bases, with 11 bases between them. CDR1 is MNHEY and CDR2 is SVGAGI in the germline V gene. The DNA for the CDR3 is TGTGCCAGCAGTTACCGCGCCAGGGGCTACAATGAGCAGTTCTTC. Amino acid sequence: CASSYRARGYNEQFF.

In this sample, this clone turned up a few times. The chain employs TRBV7-9 and TRBJ1-2; D call uncertain. Germline lookup yields CDR1 SEHNR and CDR2 FQNEAQ (reference sequence). V lost 2 bases and J 0 bases, leaving 10 bases between the germline ends. The CDR3 contains 15 residues. Written as DNA, the CDR3 is TGTGCCAGCAGCTTACAGACGGGGTCTAACTATGGCTACACCTTC. Protein sequence: CASSLQTGSNYGYTF. The entire variable domain, with the rest obtained from reference TRBV7-9 and TRBJ1-2, is as follows: DTGVSQNPRHKITKRGQNVTFRCDPISEHNRLYWYRQTLGQGPEFLTYFQNEAQLEKSRLLSDRFSAERPKGSFSTLEIQRTEQGDSAMYLCASSLQTGSNYGYTFGSGTRLTVV.

This clone appeared a single time. J is TRBJ1-2 and V is TRBV15, with TRBD1 identical over 8 bases. CDR3 length equals 15 residues. Per germline, CDR1 LNHNV and CDR2 YYDKDF (reference sequence). V lost 5 bases and J lost 2; bases outside the gene matches: 7. The CDR3 region is CATSPRTGTNYGYTF. The CDR3 nucleotides are TGTGCCACCAGCCCACGGACAGGGACGAACTATGGCTACACCTTC.

This chain links TRBV9 with TRBJ1-2, with D uncertain. The CDR3 contains 14 residues. V lost 4 bases and J 6 bases, leaving 16 bases between the germline ends. Germline V CDR1 and CDR2: SGDLS, YYNGEE. CDR3: CASSRVQGEDGYTF. For the CDR3, the DNA is TGTGCCAGCAGCCGCGTCCAAGGAGAAGATGGCTACACCTTC.

V gene TRBV10-3 combines with J gene TRBJ2-1; TRBD2 might be the D (5 bases). The germline V and J ends were trimmed by 0 bases and 8 bases, with 14 bases remaining between them. The CDR3 runs 15 residues. Germline lookup yields CDR1 ENHRY and CDR2 SYGVKD. CDR3 bases: TGTGCCATCAGTGAGTCTACAACTAGAATGGATGAGCAGTTCTTC. This sequence encodes CAISESTTRMDEQFF.

This chain joins TRBV19 and TRBJ1-4, with a tentative D call TRBD1 (6 bases). The CDR3 length is 13 residues. Looked up from germline, CDR1 is LNHDA and CDR2 is SQIVND (reference sequence). Trimming stripped 6 bases from V and 8 bases from J, with 13 bases between. The CDR3 spells CASSSTGTEKLFF. The CDR3 DNA is TGTGCCAGTAGCTCTACAGGGACGGAAAAACTGTTTTTT.

The V and J genes are TRBV5-1 and TRBJ2-7; 9 bases are a match to TRBD1. V lost 0 bases to trimming and J lost 6 bases; unmatched junction nucleotides: 10. Looked up from germline, CDR1 is SGHRS and CDR2 is YFSETQ. This CDR3 comprises 16 residues. CDR3 nucleotide sequence: TGCGCCAGCAGCTTGGTGCAGGACAGGGGATCCGGCGAGCAGTACTTC. It is translated as CASSLVQDRGSGEQYF.

The chain is built from TRBV2 and TRBJ1-2; TRBD1 agrees at 7 bases. Germline-derived CDR1 and CDR2 are SNHLY and FYNNEI. Unmatched junction bases numbered 4, after V lost 4 bases and J lost 5 bases. This CDR3 region has 13 residues. The CDR3 region has the DNA TGTGCCAGCAGTGGGCAGGGGGGATATGGCTACACCTTC. It yields the protein CASSGQGGYGYTF.